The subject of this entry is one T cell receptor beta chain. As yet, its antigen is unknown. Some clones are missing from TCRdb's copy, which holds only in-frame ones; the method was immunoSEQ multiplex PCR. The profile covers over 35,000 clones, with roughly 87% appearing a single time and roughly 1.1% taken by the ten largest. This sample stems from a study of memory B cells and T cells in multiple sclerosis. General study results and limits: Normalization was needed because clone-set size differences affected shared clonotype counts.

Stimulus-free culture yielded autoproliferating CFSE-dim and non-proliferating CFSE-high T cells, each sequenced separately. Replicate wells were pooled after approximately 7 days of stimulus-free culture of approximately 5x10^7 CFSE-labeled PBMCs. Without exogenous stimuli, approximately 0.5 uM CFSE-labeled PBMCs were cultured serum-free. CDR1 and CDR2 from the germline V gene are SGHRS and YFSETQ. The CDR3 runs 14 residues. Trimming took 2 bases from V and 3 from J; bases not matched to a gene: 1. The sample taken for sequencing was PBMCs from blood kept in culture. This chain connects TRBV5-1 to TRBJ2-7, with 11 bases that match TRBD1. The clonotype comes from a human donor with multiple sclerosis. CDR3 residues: CASSLGTGGYEQYF. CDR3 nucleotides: TGCGCCAGCAGCTTAGGGACAGGGGGCTACGAGCAGTACTTC.